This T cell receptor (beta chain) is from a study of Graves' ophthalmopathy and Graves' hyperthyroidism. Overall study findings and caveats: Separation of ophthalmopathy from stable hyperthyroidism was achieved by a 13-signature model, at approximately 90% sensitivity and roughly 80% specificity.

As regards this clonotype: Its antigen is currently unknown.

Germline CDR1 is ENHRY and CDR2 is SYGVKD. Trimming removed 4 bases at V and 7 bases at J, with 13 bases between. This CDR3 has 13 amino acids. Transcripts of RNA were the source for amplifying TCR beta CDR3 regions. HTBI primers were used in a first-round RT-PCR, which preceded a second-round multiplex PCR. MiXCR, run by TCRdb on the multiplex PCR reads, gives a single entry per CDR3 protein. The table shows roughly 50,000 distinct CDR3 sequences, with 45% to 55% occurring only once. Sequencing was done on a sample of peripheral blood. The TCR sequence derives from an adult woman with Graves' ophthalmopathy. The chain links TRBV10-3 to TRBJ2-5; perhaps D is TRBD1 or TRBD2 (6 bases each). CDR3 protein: CAISVGGGGTQYF. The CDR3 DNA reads TGTGCCATCAGTGTAGGGGGAGGTGGGACCCAGTACTTC.